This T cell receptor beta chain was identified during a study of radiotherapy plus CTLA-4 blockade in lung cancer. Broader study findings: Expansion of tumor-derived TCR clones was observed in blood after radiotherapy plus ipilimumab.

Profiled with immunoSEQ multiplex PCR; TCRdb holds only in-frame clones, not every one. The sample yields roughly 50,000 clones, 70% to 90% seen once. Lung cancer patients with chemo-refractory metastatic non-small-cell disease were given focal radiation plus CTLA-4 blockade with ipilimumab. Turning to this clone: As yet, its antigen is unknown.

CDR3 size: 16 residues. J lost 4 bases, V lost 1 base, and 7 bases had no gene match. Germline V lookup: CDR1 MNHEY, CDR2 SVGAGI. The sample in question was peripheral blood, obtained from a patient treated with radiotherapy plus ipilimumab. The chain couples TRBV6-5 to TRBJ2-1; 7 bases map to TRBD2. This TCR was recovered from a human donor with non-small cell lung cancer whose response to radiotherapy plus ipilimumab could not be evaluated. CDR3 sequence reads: CASSYWASGEYNEQFF. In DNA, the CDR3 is TGTGCCAGCAGTTACTGGGCTAGCGGAGAGTACAATGAGCAGTTCTTC.